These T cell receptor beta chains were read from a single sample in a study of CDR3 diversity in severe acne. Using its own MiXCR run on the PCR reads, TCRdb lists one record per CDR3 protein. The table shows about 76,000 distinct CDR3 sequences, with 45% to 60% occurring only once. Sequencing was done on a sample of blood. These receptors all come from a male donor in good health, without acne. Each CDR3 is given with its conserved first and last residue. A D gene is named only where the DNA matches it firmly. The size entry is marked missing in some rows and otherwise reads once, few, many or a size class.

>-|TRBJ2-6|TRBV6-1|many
TGTGCCAGCAGTGAACAGAGCTCTGGGGCCAACGTCCTGACTTTC
CASSEQSSGANVLTF
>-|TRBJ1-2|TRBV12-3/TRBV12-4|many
TGTGCCAGCAGCCCGTGGGCATTGAACTATGGCTACACCTTC
CASSPWALNYGYTF
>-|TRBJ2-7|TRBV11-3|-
TGTGCCAGCAGCTTACGGGGCAGCCCCTACGAGCAGTACTTC
CASSLRGSPYEQYF
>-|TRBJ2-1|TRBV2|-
TGTGCCAGCAAGGGGGGGGCGGGTGAGCAGTTCTTC
CASKGGAGEQFF
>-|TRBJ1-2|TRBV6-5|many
TGTGCCAGCAGCCCCGGGGGAGGCTACACCTTC
CASSPGGGYTF
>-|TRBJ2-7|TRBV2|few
TGTGCCAGCAGTCTTTGGGAGCAGTACTTC
CASSLWEQYF
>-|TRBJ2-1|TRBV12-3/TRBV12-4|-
TGTGCCAGCGCCGGCCCGAACTGGCGTGAGCAGTTCTTC
CASAGPNWREQFF
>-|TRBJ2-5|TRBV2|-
TGTGCCAGCCAGTGGGAAGAGACCCAGTACTTC
CASQWEETQYF
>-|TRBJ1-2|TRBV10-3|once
TGTGCCATCAGTAAAAGAGACAGGATTTATGGCTACACCTTC
CAISKRDRIYGYTF
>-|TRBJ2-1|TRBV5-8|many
TGTGCCAGCAGCCGCCTAGATGAGCAGTTCTTC
CASSRLDEQFF
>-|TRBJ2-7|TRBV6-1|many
TGTGCCAGCGGGGCGGGCCTGACAGGAGACTCCTACGAGCAGTACTTC
CASGAGLTGDSYEQYF
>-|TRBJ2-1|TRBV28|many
TGTGCCAGCAGCCCCCGGGACCGTGACAATGAGCAGTTCTTC
CASSPRDRDNEQFF
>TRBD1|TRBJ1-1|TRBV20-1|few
TGCAGTGCCAAAGGGACAGTGGTTAATCCTGAAGCTTTCTTT
CSAKGTVVNPEAFF
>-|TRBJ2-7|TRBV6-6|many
TGTGCCAGCACCCTGGCCGCAGGATGGGCCTACGAGCAGTACTTC
CASTLAAGWAYEQYF
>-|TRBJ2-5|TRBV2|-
TGTGCCAGCAGTAAGGGCCTTACTTATCAAGAGACCCAGTACTTC
CASSKGLTYQETQYF
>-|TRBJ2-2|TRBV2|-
TGTGCCAGTAATCGACTAGGAACACTTGGCACCGGGGAGCTGTTTTTT
CASNRLGTLGTGELFF
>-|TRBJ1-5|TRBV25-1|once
TGTGCCAGCAGACCAGCAGGCTCCCCCCAGCCCCAGCATTTT
CASRPAGSPQPQHF
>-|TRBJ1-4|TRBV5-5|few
TGTGCCAGCACCTTGTGGGGGGATGAAAAACTGTTTTTT
CASTLWGDEKLFF
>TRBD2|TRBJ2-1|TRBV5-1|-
TGCGCCAGCAGCACAGGGACTAGCGGACAATACAATGAGCAGTTCTTC
CASSTGTSGQYNEQFF
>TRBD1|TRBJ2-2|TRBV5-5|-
TGTGCCAGCAGCTTGGAGAGGGGGCTAAACACCGGGGAGCTGTTTTTT
CASSLERGLNTGELFF
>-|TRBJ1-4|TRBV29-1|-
TGCAGCGTTATTGGTAGAGCCGAAAGACTGTTTTTT
CSVIGRAERLFF